A selection of T cell receptor beta chains follows, all from one sample in a study of T cells in Graves' hyperthyroidism and ophthalmopathy. TCRdb re-derived calls from the multiplex PCR reads in MiXCR, one entry per CDR3 protein. The profile covers approximately 590,000 distinct CDR3 sequences, with 15% to 18% appearing a single time and roughly 7.3% taken by the ten largest. Sequenced: blood. The receptors stem from a woman younger than 45 with Graves' hyperthyroidism. The CDR3 runs from the conserved cysteine through the conserved F or W. D genes are given only for firm matches. The listing skips clone size in some rows; elsewhere it reads once, few, many or a size class.

v_call	clone_size	d_call	j_call	cdr3_aa	cdr3_nt
TRBV4-1	.	.	TRBJ2-1	CASSRQSPESSYNEQFF	TGCGCCAGCAGCCGCCAATCCCCAGAGAGCTCCTACAATGAGCAGTTCTTC
TRBV10-2	few	.	TRBJ2-7	CASSAERGAYEQYF	TGCGCCAGCAGTGCTGAAAGGGGCGCGTACGAGCAGTACTTC
TRBV7-9	.	.	TRBJ1-5	CASSLGGGHQPQHF	TGTGCCAGCAGCTTAGGAGGGGGGCATCAGCCCCAGCATTTT
TRBV27	.	.	TRBJ2-1	CASSNDGGEQFF	TGTGCCAGTTCCAATGACGGGGGTGAGCAGTTCTTC
TRBV3-1	.	TRBD2	TRBJ2-7	CASSLRGLAGVEQYF	TGTGCCAGCAGCCTCCGGGGGCTAGCGGGAGTCGAGCAGTACTTC
TRBV2	many	TRBD1	TRBJ2-3	CASGGQGRDTQYF	TGTGCCAGCGGAGGACAGGGGAGAGATACGCAGTATTTT
TRBV7-9	.	TRBD1	TRBJ1-1	CASSLAATGVDTEAFF	TGTGCCAGCAGCTTAGCGGCAACAGGGGTGGACACTGAAGCTTTCTTT
TRBV12-5	.	.	TRBJ1-5	CASGLVRKGSNQPQHF	TGTGCTAGTGGTTTGGTACGGAAGGGATCGAATCAGCCCCAGCATTTT
TRBV6-1	few	TRBD2	TRBJ2-7	CASALGLAGHEQYF	TGTGCCAGCGCCCTGGGGCTAGCGGGCCACGAGCAGTACTTC
TRBV29-1	many	TRBD1	TRBJ1-6	CSVEAPYAGGAHNSPLHF	TGCAGCGTTGAGGCCCCCTACGCAGGGGGCGCCCATAATTCACCCCTCCACTTT
TRBV28	many	.	TRBJ2-7	CASSLIDSYEQYF	TGTGCCAGCAGTTTAATAGACTCCTACGAGCAGTACTTC
TRBV28	many	TRBD1	TRBJ2-4	CASSTTQGAGNIQYF	TGTGCCAGCAGTACAACTCAGGGGGCGGGAAACATTCAGTACTTC
TRBV7-9	many	.	TRBJ2-7	CASSLTLSDSPVSYEQYF	TGTGCCAGCAGCTTAACCCTCTCCGACAGTCCCGTTTCCTACGAGCAGTACTTC
TRBV18	.	.	TRBJ1-1	CASSPQQKMNTEAFF	TGTGCCAGCTCACCACAACAGAAAATGAACACTGAAGCTTTCTTT
TRBV7-9	once	TRBD1	TRBJ2-3	CASSPGQPSTDTQYF	TGTGCCAGCTCACCGGGACAGCCGAGCACAGATACGCAGTATTTT
TRBV6-4	.	TRBD1	TRBJ2-5	CASRERRGTVSETQYF	TGTGCCAGCAGAGAACGCCGAGGGACAGTGAGTGAGACCCAGTACTTC
TRBV5-8	few	.	TRBJ2-7	CASSLSRNAYEQYF	TGTGCCAGCAGCTTATCCCGAAATGCCTACGAGCAGTACTTC
TRBV20-1	many	.	TRBJ1-5	CSASRPLGAAAQPQHF	TGCAGTGCTAGTCGGCCTCTGGGGGCTGCTGCTCAGCCCCAGCATTTT
TRBV27	many	TRBD1	TRBJ2-3	CASRRTGLRTDTQYF	TGTGCCAGCAGACGGACAGGGTTGAGGACAGATACGCAGTATTTT
TRBV20-1	many	.	TRBJ1-5	CSARGLGQINQPQHF	TGCAGTGCTAGGGGATTAGGGCAGATTAATCAGCCCCAGCATTTT
TRBV11-2	many	.	TRBJ2-7	CASSLESGLVYEQYF	TGTGCCAGCAGCTTAGAGTCGGGACTTGTCTACGAGCAGTACTTC
TRBV11-2	.	.	TRBJ1-2	CASSLDVGGWRYTF	TGTGCCAGCAGCTTAGATGTGGGGGGGTGGCGCTACACCTTC
TRBV7-9	many	.	TRBJ2-1	CASSLSGEGDNEQFF	TGTGCCAGCAGCTTATCCGGCGAGGGGGACAATGAGCAGTTCTTC
TRBV7-9	.	.	TRBJ1-1	CASSQDPGRPEAFF	TGTGCCAGCAGCCAAGACCCTGGGCGTCCTGAAGCTTTCTTT
TRBV30	many	TRBD2	TRBJ2-1	CAWSGVAGRADNEQFF	TGTGCCTGGAGTGGGGTAGCGGGACGGGCTGACAATGAGCAGTTCTTC
TRBV5-1	few	.	TRBJ2-6	CASSWTAQLLGSGANVLTF	TGCGCCAGCAGCTGGACAGCCCAGCTCTTAGGCTCTGGGGCCAACGTCCTGACTTTC
TRBV7-9	few	.	TRBJ2-1	CASSLPDWMVYNEQFF	TGTGCCAGCAGCTTACCGGACTGGATGGTTTACAATGAGCAGTTCTTC
TRBV4-1	few	.	TRBJ1-2	CASSQPDSGYTF	TGCGCCAGCAGCCAACCCGACAGTGGCTACACCTTC
TRBV6-1	few	TRBD2	TRBJ2-7	CASRLGTSGRYEQYF	TGTGCCAGCAGATTAGGGACTAGCGGGCGGTACGAGCAGTACTTC
TRBV18	many	.	TRBJ2-7	CASSPPARVNEQYF	TGTGCCAGCTCACCACCGGCGAGGGTAAACGAGCAGTACTTC
TRBV28	many	.	TRBJ1-1	CASSSYEAFF	TGTGCCAGCAGTTCTTATGAAGCTTTCTTT
TRBV29-1	few	TRBD1	TRBJ2-1	CSVMDRGSHNEQFF	TGCAGCGTGATGGACAGGGGTAGCCACAATGAGCAGTTCTTC
TRBV5-1	few	TRBD2	TRBJ2-3	CASSLVIAGGPRHTQYF	TGCGCCAGCAGCTTGGTAATAGCGGGAGGGCCGCGCCATACGCAGTATTTT
TRBV19	.	.	TRBJ2-1	CASKRLEIGNEQFF	TGTGCCAGTAAGAGGCTAGAAATAGGGAATGAGCAGTTCTTC
TRBV10-3	many	.	TRBJ2-2	CAIMGTSPSPTGELFF	TGTGCCATCATGGGGACATCGCCTTCGCCCACCGGGGAGCTGTTTTTT
TRBV20-1	many	TRBD2	TRBJ2-1	CSAISGSSVNEQFF	TGCAGTGCTATCAGCGGGAGCTCGGTCAATGAGCAGTTCTTC
TRBV12-3/TRBV12-4	.	TRBD2	TRBJ2-7	CASSLATSGRYEQYF	TGTGCCAGCAGTTTAGCGACTAGCGGACGCTACGAGCAGTACTTC
TRBV6-6	.	TRBD2	TRBJ2-7	CASSYSGTSASYEQYF	TGTGCCAGCAGTTACTCAGGGACTAGCGCGTCCTACGAGCAGTACTTC
TRBV6-5	.	.	TRBJ1-2	CASKDSGYGYTF	TGTGCCAGCAAAGACAGTGGCTATGGCTACACCTTC
TRBV30	many	.	TRBJ2-7	CAWSEIDWEQYF	TGTGCCTGGAGTGAGATCGACTGGGAGCAGTACTTC
TRBV7-7	many	TRBD2	TRBJ2-5	CASSLGTSGNQETQYF	TGTGCTAGCAGCTTAGGGACTAGCGGGAACCAAGAGACCCAGTACTTC
TRBV12-3/TRBV12-4	many	TRBD2	TRBJ2-2	CASSRTTSGGKTGELFF	TGTGCCAGCAGCCGCACGACTAGCGGGGGGAAGACCGGGGAGCTGTTTTTT
TRBV3-1	many	.	TRBJ2-2	CASSQPGTETGELFF	TGTGCCAGCAGCCAACCAGGGACCGAAACCGGGGAGCTGTTTTTT
TRBV6-1	many	.	TRBJ2-2	CASSPGTYTGELFF	TGTGCCAGCAGCCCTGGTACTTACACCGGGGAGCTGTTTTTT
TRBV6-1	few	.	TRBJ1-6	CASSEFGEPLGGSPLHF	TGTGCCAGCAGTGAATTCGGGGAACCGTTGGGCGGTTCACCCCTCCACTTT
TRBV7-9	few	.	TRBJ1-5	CASSIQSSNQPQHF	TGTGCCAGCAGCATACAGAGTAGCAATCAGCCCCAGCATTTT
TRBV12-3/TRBV12-4	many	.	TRBJ2-4	CASSKKGGSQNIQYF	TGTGCCAGCAGTAAAAAAGGGGGATCCCAAAACATTCAGTACTTC
TRBV7-2	many	TRBD2	TRBJ2-5	CASSPGTSGKAQYF	TGTGCCAGCAGCCCCGGGACTAGCGGGAAGGCCCAGTACTTC
TRBV27	.	.	TRBJ1-5	CASSLSFVTSNQPQHF	TGTGCCAGCAGTTTATCGTTTGTGACTTCCAATCAGCCCCAGCATTTT
TRBV30	many	.	TRBJ1-1	CAWSRDQNTEAFF	TGTGCCTGGAGTAGGGACCAGAACACTGAAGCTTTCTTT
TRBV5-6	.	TRBD1	TRBJ1-2	CASSPGPGQGVGYTF	TGTGCCAGCAGCCCGGGACCGGGACAGGGGGTTGGCTACACCTTC
TRBV5-5	.	.	TRBJ2-2	CASSSLGVAGELFF	TGTGCCAGCAGCTCCTTAGGAGTGGCCGGGGAGCTGTTTTTT
TRBV30	many	.	TRBJ1-2	CAWSFQGINGYTF	TGTGCCTGGAGTTTCCAGGGGATCAATGGCTACACCTTC
TRBV7-2	.	TRBD1	TRBJ1-2	CASSLEGRGPSGYTF	TGTGCCAGCAGCTTAGAAGGCAGGGGGCCGAGTGGCTACACCTTC
TRBV20-1	.	TRBD2	TRBJ2-5	CGIWTSGIWQETQYF	TGCGGGATCTGGACTAGCGGGATTTGGCAAGAGACCCAGTACTTC
TRBV20-1	few	TRBD1	TRBJ1-1	CSARAFSTGGVEAFF	TGCAGTGCTAGAGCTTTTTCAACAGGGGGCGTCGAAGCTTTCTTT
TRBV7-9	.	.	TRBJ1-1	CASSFQEGPNTEAFF	TGTGCCAGCAGCTTTCAGGAGGGACCGAACACTGAAGCTTTCTTT
TRBV14	few	.	TRBJ1-6	CASSQNSLLHF	TGTGCCAGCAGCCAAAATTCACTCCTCCACTTT
TRBV10-1	few	.	TRBJ2-5	CASSERRGETQYF	TGCGCCAGCAGTGAACGGAGAGGAGAGACCCAGTACTTC